This TCR beta chain was profiled in a study of graft-versus-host responses after intestinal transplantation. Assay: immunoSEQ multiplex PCR; the TCRdb copy retains only in-frame clones and omits some. The table shows approximately 77,000 clones, with over 80% occurring only once. The sequencing used PBMCs, collected 98 days after intestinal transplantation. The TCR sequence derives from a human patient who received an intestinal transplant, so some T cells may come from the graft donor.

For the CDR3, the DNA is TGTGCCAGCAGCGTAGGAGTCTCCCCGGACACCGGGGAGCTGTTTTTT. This codes for CASSVGVSPDTGELFF. The rearrangement links TRBV9 to TRBJ2-2; no reliable D call. Germline V gene data show CDR1 as SGDLS and CDR2 as YYNGEE. Trimming left V 0 bases short and J 3 bases short, with 12 bases between. CDR3 length: 16 residues. Filled out from reference TRBV9 and TRBJ2-2, the complete variable domain reads DSGVTQTPKHLITATGQRVTLRCSPRSGDLSVYWYQQSLDQGLQFLIQYYNGEERAKGNILERFSAQQFPDLHSELNLSSLELGDSALYFCASSVGVSPDTGELFFGEGSRLTVL.